This entry features one T cell receptor beta chain sequence. For the second PCR, which ran for about 7 to 11 cycles, a sample-barcoded 5' primer and a J-beta primer mix were used. Using its own MiXCR run on the 5' RACE reads, TCRdb lists one record per CDR3 protein. This sample has 800,000 to 950,000 distinct CDR3 sequences, with 48% found just once. This sample is drawn from a study of blood T cells in healthy people across ages. Ranging in age from roughly 6 to 90, the donors were healthy Caucasian individuals from Russia. The V end lost 8 bases, the J end lost 2 bases, and 19 bases lay between the germline ends. Germline V gene lookup returns CDR1 MDHEN and CDR2 SYDVKM. CDR3 length: 15 amino acids.

The chain recombines TRBV28 with TRBJ2-7; perhaps TRBD1 as D (5 bases). The sequenced sample was blood. The clonotype originates from a man aged 25 to 45 in good health. Here the CDR3 DNA reads TGTGCCAGCGCGAGTCAGGGTCCGGCGACCTACGAGCAGTACTTC. Translated, it gives CASASQGPATYEQYF.